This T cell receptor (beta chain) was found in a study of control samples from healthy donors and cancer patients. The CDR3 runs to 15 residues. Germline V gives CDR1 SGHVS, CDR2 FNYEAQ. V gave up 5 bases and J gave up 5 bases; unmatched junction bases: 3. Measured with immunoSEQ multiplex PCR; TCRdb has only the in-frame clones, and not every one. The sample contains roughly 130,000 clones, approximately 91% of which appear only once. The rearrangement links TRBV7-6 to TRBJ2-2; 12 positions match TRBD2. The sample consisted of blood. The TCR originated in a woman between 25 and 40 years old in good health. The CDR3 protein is CASSLTSGRTGELFF. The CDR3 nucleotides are TGTGCCAGCAGCCTGACTAGCGGGAGAACCGGGGAGCTGTTTTTT.